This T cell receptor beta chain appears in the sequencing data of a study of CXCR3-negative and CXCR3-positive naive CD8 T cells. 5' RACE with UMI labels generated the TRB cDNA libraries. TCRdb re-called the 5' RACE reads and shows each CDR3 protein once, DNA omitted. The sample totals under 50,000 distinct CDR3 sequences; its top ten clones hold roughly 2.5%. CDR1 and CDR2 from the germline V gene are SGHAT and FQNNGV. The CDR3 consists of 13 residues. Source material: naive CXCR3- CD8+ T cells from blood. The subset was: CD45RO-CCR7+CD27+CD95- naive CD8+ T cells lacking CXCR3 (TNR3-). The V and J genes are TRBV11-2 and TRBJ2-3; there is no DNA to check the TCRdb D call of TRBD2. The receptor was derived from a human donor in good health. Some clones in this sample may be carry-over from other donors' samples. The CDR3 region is CASSAGLTDTQYF.